The 5 T cell receptor beta chains below were found in one sample sequenced in a study of T-cell memory formation after mild COVID-19. Via MiXCR, TCRdb re-called the 5' RACE reads, giving one row per CDR3 protein. The sample has 450,000 to 650,000 distinct CDR3 sequences; 15% to 20% are singletons. Sequences were obtained from PBMCs or a T cell subset sorted from them (not recorded which). These receptors all stem from an adult woman who had mild COVID-19 (a few samples of this study predate the infection). Cell type and time point are not known.

The chain has TRBV15 and TRBJ2-7, with D possibly TRBD2 on 5 matching bases. Germline loops: CDR1 LNHNV, CDR2 YYDKDF (reference sequence). Trimming shortened V by 0 bases and J by 0 bases, and 9 bases separated the two germline ends. This CDR3 is built from 15 residues. DNA of the CDR3: TGTGCCACCAGCAGAGATCGGGAAAGCTCCTACGAGCAGTACTTC. It translates to CATSRDRESSYEQYF.

There are a few counts of this clonotype. The V call is TRBV4-3, the J call TRBJ2-1; 11 nucleotides align to TRBD1. The length of the CDR3 is 16 residues. From germline, CDR1 is LGHNA and CDR2 YSLEER. J lost 8 bases, V lost 0 bases, and 6 bases had no gene match. CDR3 sequence reads: CASSQDGQGAGYEQFF. The CDR3 DNA follows: TGCGCCAGCAGCCAAGATGGACAGGGGGCTGGCTATGAGCAGTTCTTC.

This clonotype was detected a few times. The chain uses TRBV20-1 and TRBJ1-6; 7 nucleotides align to TRBD1. The trim removed 1 base at V and 6 bases at J, leaving 3 bases unmatched. The CDR3 has 14 amino acids. The germline V gene encodes CDR1 DFQATT and CDR2 SNEGSKA (reference sequence). This chain's CDR3 is CSARGQGPNSPLHF. In nucleotides, the CDR3 is TGCAGTGCTAGAGGACAGGGCCCTAATTCACCCCTCCACTTT.

There are a few counts of this clonotype. This chain connects TRBV24-1 to TRBJ2-1; D call uncertain. The CDR3 extends over 14 amino acids. V was pared by 9 bases and J by 0 bases, with 11 bases between. Germline CDR1 and CDR2: KGHDR and SFDVKD. This CDR3 reads CATGKESSYNEQFF. For the CDR3, the DNA is TGTGCCACCGGAAAAGAGAGCTCCTACAATGAGCAGTTCTTC.

This clonotype showed up just a few times. Relative to the germline gene, one junction end is altered; a read error may explain this. The chain combines TRBV4-1 with TRBJ2-1; possible D gene TRBD1, 7 bases. The CDR3 has 18 amino acids. Germline V gene sequence: CDR1 MGHRA, CDR2 YSYEKL. The CDR3 nucleotides read TGCGCCAGCAGCCAAGATAGGGTTGCGGGGACAGTTAACAATGAGCAGTTATTC. Its translation: CASSQDRVAGTVNNEQLF.